A single sample gave rise to the 11 T cell receptor beta chains below, sequenced in a study of beta chain features in type 1 diabetes. Broader study findings: Moderate but significant shortening of TCRB CDR3s was recorded in all four CD4+ subsets from Type 1 diabetes patients.

No antigen is known for these receptors. Since all of the isolated RNA was reverse transcribed, expressed TCRB transcripts were what got sequenced. The data were produced by immunoSEQ multiplex PCR, yet TCRdb's version contains in-frame clones alone and is incomplete. The profile shows 500,000 to 850,000 clones, more than 12% of them singletons. The sample taken for sequencing was naive CD4+ T cells from blood. The source is a man aged 18 to 35 with type 1 diabetes.

V is TRBV4-2 and J is TRBJ1-5; D gene ambiguous. This CDR3 region has 14 residues. V lost 0 bases and J 4 bases, leaving 7 bases between the germline ends. In germline, CDR1 is LGHNA, CDR2 YNFKEQ. The CDR3 region has the DNA TGTGCCAGCAGCCAAGAGGTGGTGAATCAGCCCCAGCATTTT. Protein: CASSQEVVNQPQHF.

In nucleotides, the CDR3 is TGTGCCCAAGGGGAGAGAAGGACTGAAGCTTTCTTT. Translation gives CAQGERRTEAFF. This chain links TRBV30 with TRBJ1-1; possible D gene TRBD1, 5 bases. V was cut by 8 bases and J by 5 bases, with 15 bases left in between. The CDR3 consists of 12 residues. Germline CDR1 GTSNPN, CDR2 SVGIG (reference sequence).

This sequence joins TRBV5-1 and TRBJ1-1, with no clear D. There are 14 residues in the CDR3. V was cut by 0 bases and J by 1 base, with 7 bases left in between. In germline, CDR1 is SGHRS, CDR2 YFSETQ. The CDR3: CASSLVKENTEAFF. DNA for the CDR3: TGCGCCAGCAGCTTGGTTAAGGAGAACACTGAAGCTTTCTTT.

V gene TRBV29-1 combines with J gene TRBJ1-4; no firm D call. Germline values: CDR1 SQVTM, CDR2 ANQGSEA. This CDR3 spans 14 amino acids. The V gene lost 6 bases and the J gene lost 0 bases, with 11 bases spanning the gap. The DNA of the CDR3 is TGCAGCGTGGGAACAGTAGCAACTAATGAAAAACTGTTTTTT. This gives the protein CSVGTVATNEKLFF.

V gene TRBV9 combines with J gene TRBJ2-7; maybe TRBD2 (5 bases). The V gene's germline CDR1 is SGDLS and CDR2 YYNGEE. Between the trimmed V and J ends, which lost 0 bases and 1 base, there was a span of 11 bases. This CDR3 has 15 amino acids. CDR3 nucleotides: TGTGCCAGCAGCGTAGCTCCGGGGATATCCTACGAGCAGTACTTC. It is translated as CASSVAPGISYEQYF.

The rearrangement links TRBV9 to TRBJ1-3; D not resolved. This CDR3 is 13 amino acids long. Trimming left V 0 bases short and J 2 bases short, with 3 bases between. Germline V gene data show CDR1 as SGDLS and CDR2 as YYNGEE. CDR3 sequence: CASSVGTGNTIYF. For the CDR3, the DNA is TGTGCCAGCAGCGTAGGAACTGGAAACACCATATATTTT.

This clone was seen only a few times. The J gene is TRBJ1-2, the V gene TRBV5-8; unclear D gene. This CDR3 contains 13 residues. Trimming took off 4 bases at V and 4 bases at J, with 11 bases between the two ends. Germline V gives CDR1 SGHTS, CDR2 YDEGEE. CDR3 nucleotides: TGTGCCAGCAGCCACCGGGCGCCCTATGGCTACACCTTC. It is translated as CASSHRAPYGYTF.

In the case of this clone: Other DNA variants within this sample encode the same CDR3. V gene TRBV14 combines with J gene TRBJ2-2, with TRBD1 as a possible D gene (5 bases). The germline gives CDR1 SGHDN, CDR2 FVKESK. CDR3 length equals 13 residues. V was trimmed by 4 bases and J by 4 bases, leaving 7 bases between them. For the CDR3, the DNA is TGTGCCAGCAGCCCCAGGGTCACCGGGGAGCTGTTTTTT. As protein: CASSPRVTGELFF.

This clone was recorded a few times. V gene TRBV6-6 combines with J gene TRBJ1-1; D ambiguous. This CDR3 has 14 amino acids. V shed 5 bases and J shed 5 bases, with 15 bases lying between them. Per the germline V gene, CDR1 is MNHNY and CDR2 is SVGAGI (reference sequence). CDR3 in amino acids: CASSHRESRTEAFF. CDR3 sequence (DNA): TGTGCCAGCAGTCACCGAGAATCGAGGACTGAAGCTTTCTTT.

This clone was observed a few times. The gene calls are TRBV29-1 and TRBJ2-7, with D tentatively TRBD1 or TRBD2 (5 bases each). CDR3 length: 14 amino acids. Between the trimmed V and J ends, which lost 4 bases and 0 bases, there was a span of 13 bases. Germline-derived CDR1 and CDR2 are SQVTM and ANQGSEA. Here the CDR3 DNA reads TGCAGCGTTGGCGCAGGGAGTTCCTCCTACGAGCAGTACTTC. It specifies CSVGAGSSSYEQYF.

This clone turned up a few times. The V gene is TRBV6-5, the J gene TRBJ1-2, with D unclear. V gave up 2 bases and J gave up 8 bases, with 12 bases separating them. Per the germline V gene, CDR1 is MNHEY and CDR2 is SVGAGI. This CDR3 comprises 13 residues. The CDR3 is CASSYEGTRGYTF. CDR3 in DNA: TGTGCCAGCAGTTACGAGGGAACACGGGGCTACACCTTC.